A single sample gave rise to the 29 T cell receptor beta chains below, sequenced in a study of T cell changes during pregnancy in multiple sclerosis. Profiled with immunoSEQ multiplex PCR; TCRdb holds only in-frame clones, not every one. Altogether tens of thousands of clones are present, 90% to 95% being singletons, with the ten largest covering more than 0.85%. The input for sequencing was peripheral blood, taken in the second trimester of pregnancy. Source of these receptors: a female donor with multiple sclerosis, enrolled in a pregnancy study.

The gene calls are TRBV29-1 and TRBJ2-7, with a possible D match to TRBD2 (5 bases). The CDR3 runs to 13 residues. V was clipped by 5 bases and J by 0 bases, with 11 bases between them. Germline V gene sequence: CDR1 SQVTM, CDR2 ANQGSEA. The CDR3 is CSVLAGLSYEQYF. The CDR3 region has the DNA TGCAGCGTTCTGGCGGGTCTCTCCTACGAGCAGTACTTC.

This chain links TRBV27 with TRBJ2-7; 8 bases are a match to TRBD1. Looked up from germline, CDR1 is MNHEY and CDR2 is SMNVEV (reference sequence). CDR3 size: 15 residues. The trim removed 3 bases at V and 4 bases at J, leaving 8 bases unmatched. The CDR3 sequence: CASSFSGTGSYEQYF. CDR3 bases: TGTGCCAGCAGTTTCTCGGGGACAGGATCTTACGAGCAGTACTTC.

J is TRBJ2-5 and V is TRBV5-8, with D maybe TRBD1 (6 bases). The CDR3 length is 15 residues. Trimming took 4 bases from V and 6 from J, leaving 19 bases between them. CDR1 is SGHTS and CDR2 is YDEGEE in the germline V gene. CDR3 amino acids: CASSRASGGGQTQYF. The CDR3 DNA reads TGTGCCAGCAGCCGAGCGAGTGGGGGCGGACAGACCCAGTACTTC.

The V and J genes are TRBV6-5 and TRBJ2-2, with D uncertain. Germline lookup yields CDR1 MNHEY and CDR2 SVGAGI. Trimming stripped 5 bases from V and 6 bases from J, with 7 bases between. The CDR3 spans 12 residues. The CDR3 DNA reads TGTGCCAGCAGTGGCGGCCCCGGGGAGCTGTTTTTT. This encodes CASSGGPGELFF.

This clone was seen just once. The V call is TRBV27, the J call TRBJ1-1; no definite D call. Trimming pared 1 base from V and 1 base from J, leaving 10 bases between. Germline values: CDR1 MNHEY, CDR2 SMNVEV (reference sequence). CDR3 length: 15 amino acids. The CDR3 spells CASSLYRFGNTEAFF. In DNA form, the CDR3 reads TGTGCCAGCAGTTTATATCGGTTCGGGAACACTGAAGCTTTCTTT.

This chain joins TRBV7-2 and TRBJ2-5, with 12 positions matching TRBD2. V was pared by 5 bases and J by 5 bases, with 12 bases of the junction left unmatched. This CDR3 spans 17 amino acids. Germline loops: CDR1 SGHTA, CDR2 FQGNSA. CDR3 coding DNA: TGTGCCAGCAGCCCAGACCTCCTAGCGGGAGGGCGGGAGACCCAGTACTTC. Protein sequence: CASSPDLLAGGRETQYF.

The chain is built from TRBV27 and TRBJ1-2; 11 bases are shared with TRBD1. Germline loops: CDR1 MNHEY, CDR2 SMNVEV (reference sequence). Germline trimming cut 7 bases from V and 0 bases from J; bases unmatched to any gene: 4. The CDR3 is 15 residues long. DNA for the CDR3: TGTGCCAGCACGGGGGGACAGGGGGCTAACTATGGCTACACCTTC. Protein sequence: CASTGGQGANYGYTF.

This chain connects TRBV28 to TRBJ1-4; D is ambiguous. Deletions cut 6 bases from V and 4 bases from J, with 6 bases between. The CDR3 is made up of 12 amino acids. The V gene's germline CDR1 is MDHEN and CDR2 SYDVKM. CDR3 sequence (DNA): TGTGCCAGCAGGGCCCTTAATGAAAAACTGTTTTTT. Translated, it gives CASRALNEKLFF. The whole variable domain, remainder taken from reference TRBV28 and TRBJ1-4, is DVKVTQSSRYLVKRTGEKVFLECVQDMDHENMFWYRQDPGLGLRLIYFSYDVKMKEKGDIPEGYSVSREKKERFSLILESASTNQTSMYLCASRALNEKLFFGSGTQLSVL.

The chain combines TRBV19 with TRBJ1-1; possibly TRBD1 for D (5 bases). The CDR3 extends over 15 amino acids. Trimming took 6 bases from V and 1 from J, leaving 15 bases between them. From germline, CDR1 is LNHDA and CDR2 SQIVND (reference sequence). The CDR3 is CASSLAGYANTEAFF. The CDR3 region has the DNA TGTGCCAGTAGCCTTGCAGGGTATGCGAACACTGAAGCTTTCTTT.

The CDR3 sequence: CAWSVRSRRGVDTQYF. CDR3 nucleotides: TGTGCCTGGAGTGTACGCTCCCGAAGAGGAGTAGATACGCAGTATTTT. J is TRBJ2-3 and V is TRBV30, with no clear D. This CDR3 region has 16 residues. V was shortened by 0 bases and J by 5 bases, with 18 bases between the two germline ends. Germline assignment: CDR1 GTSNPN and CDR2 SVGIG (reference sequence).

The rearrangement uses TRBV14 and TRBJ2-7, with 7 bases aligning to TRBD1. V shed 9 bases and J 2 bases; nucleotides not matched to a gene: 10. The CDR3 runs to 14 residues. CDR1 SGHDN and CDR2 FVKESK come from the germline V gene. CDR3 nucleotide sequence: TGTGCCAGTAAATTGGGACAGAGAGCCTACGAGCAGTACTTC. As protein: CASKLGQRAYEQYF.

This chain links TRBV12-5 with TRBJ2-1; no reliable D call. Looked up from germline, CDR1 is LGHNT and CDR2 is FRNRAP. There are 13 residues in the CDR3. V lost 5 bases to trimming and J lost 3 bases, with 8 bases between them. CDR3 in DNA: TGTGCTAGTGGTCCCCTCGGCTACAATGAGCAGTTCTTC. Its translation is CASGPLGYNEQFF.

The sample holds one count of this clone. The V gene is TRBV5-1, the J gene TRBJ2-1, with a weak D call TRBD2 (6 bases). The V gene lost 4 bases and the J gene lost 0 bases, with 14 bases spanning the gap. This CDR3 has 16 amino acids. Looked up from germline, CDR1 is SGHRS and CDR2 is YFSETQ. CDR3 nucleotides: TGCGCCAGCAGCCAGGGACTGGCTAGCTCCTACAATGAGCAGTTCTTC. Translation gives CASSQGLASSYNEQFF.

J is TRBJ2-7 and V is TRBV11-1; tentative D call: TRBD2 (5 bases). Trimming stripped 4 bases from V and 1 base from J, with 8 bases between. Germline V gene sequence: CDR1 SGHAT, CDR2 FQDESV (reference sequence). The CDR3 length is 13 residues. The CDR3 DNA is TGTGCCAGCAGCTCCCGGGGTTCCTACGAGCAGTACTTC. Encoded protein: CASSSRGSYEQYF.

This chain connects TRBV25-1 to TRBJ2-3, with 9 bases aligning to TRBD1. J gave up 2 bases and V 7 bases, and 4 bases lay outside the gene matches. This CDR3 has 14 amino acids. From germline, CDR1 is MGHDK and CDR2 SYGVNS. In DNA, the CDR3 is TGTGCCAGCATAGGACAGGGGATCACAGATACGCAGTATTTT. Amino acid sequence: CASIGQGITDTQYF.

The rearrangement uses TRBV5-4 and TRBJ2-5; a possible D gene is TRBD1 (5 bases). V was trimmed by 0 bases and J by 1 base, leaving 10 bases between them. The CDR3 loop spans 15 amino acids. Germline V gene sequence: CDR1 SGHNT, CDR2 YYREEE (reference sequence). CDR3 region: CASSLGQYSQETQYF. DNA of the CDR3: TGTGCCAGCAGCTTGGGACAGTACAGCCAAGAGACCCAGTACTTC.

This chain connects TRBV7-3 to TRBJ2-5, with 7 bases that match TRBD1. Germline CDR1 is SGHTA and CDR2 is FQGTGA. This CDR3 spans 17 amino acids. Losses at the gene ends were 5 bases for V and 6 bases for J; bases not matched to a gene: 18. CDR3 nucleotides: TGTGCCAGCAGCGAAAGACAGGGCTGGGGTCCGGGAAAGACCCAGTACTTC. Encoded protein: CASSERQGWGPGKTQYF.

The gene calls are TRBV7-6 and TRBJ1-5, with a tentative D call TRBD1 (5 bases). From germline, CDR1 is SGHVS and CDR2 FNYEAQ. CDR3 size: 15 residues. The V gene lost 3 bases and the J gene lost 4 bases, with 13 bases spanning the gap. The DNA for the CDR3 is TGTGCCAGCAGCTTTAGGCAGGGTCGGAATCAGCCCCAGCATTTT. It yields the protein CASSFRQGRNQPQHF. Filled out from reference TRBV7-6 and TRBJ1-5, the complete variable domain reads GAGVSQSPRYKVTKRGQDVALRCDPISGHVSLYWYRQALGQGPEFLTYFNYEAQQDKSGLPNDRFSAERPEGSISTLTIQRTEQRDSAMYRCASSFRQGRNQPQHFGDGTRLSIL.

The chain joins TRBV29-1 to TRBJ1-1, with 7 positions matching TRBD1. CDR1 is SQVTM, CDR2 ANQGSEA, per germline. This CDR3 has 16 amino acids. V gave up 5 bases and J gave up 1 base; unmatched junction bases: 13. CDR3 residues: CSVLSLHRGWNTEAFF. CDR3 nucleotide sequence: TGCAGCGTTCTGTCGCTTCACAGGGGTTGGAACACTGAAGCTTTCTTT.

The chain combines TRBV30 with TRBJ2-1; possible D gene TRBD2, 5 bases. CDR3 size: 15 residues. CDR1 is GTSNPN, CDR2 SVGIG, per germline (reference sequence). This CDR3 reads CAHTVRGISYNEQFF. DNA for the CDR3: TGTGCACACACCGTAAGAGGGATCTCCTACAATGAGCAGTTCTTC.

Details on this clone: Within the sample, other DNA sequences also encode this same CDR3. The gene calls are TRBV27 and TRBJ2-7; 10 nucleotides match TRBD1. Germline V gene sequence: CDR1 MNHEY, CDR2 SMNVEV (reference sequence). The CDR3 length is 13 residues. V trimming: 4 bases; J trimming: 4 bases; junction bases outside the gene matches: 1. The chain's CDR3 is CASSSGQGYEQYF. CDR3 DNA sequence: TGTGCCAGCAGTTCGGGACAGGGGTACGAGCAGTACTTC.

The CDR3 here is CASGWGREQYF. In nucleotides, the CDR3 is TGTGCCAGCGGGTGGGGGCGGGAGCAGTACTTC. The V and J genes are TRBV27 and TRBJ2-7, with D possibly matching TRBD1 (6 bases). V gave up 8 bases and J gave up 7 bases, with 12 bases separating them. This CDR3 has 11 amino acids. Looked up from germline, CDR1 is MNHEY and CDR2 is SMNVEV (reference sequence).

This clone was observed a few times. The CDR3 region has the DNA TGTGCCAGCAGCTTCCAACCGGGGGGGTTGTATGACGAGCAGTACTTC. Protein sequence: CASSFQPGGLYDEQYF. This chain uses TRBV7-6 with TRBJ2-7; 8 positions agree with TRBD2. CDR1 is SGHVS, CDR2 FNYEAQ, per germline. The junction had 12 bases not matched to a gene; V was cut back by 3 bases and J by 5 bases. The CDR3 spans 16 residues.

This clone is a singleton in its sample. The V call is TRBV27, the J call TRBJ1-1; 10 nucleotides align to TRBD1. The germline V gene has CDR1 MNHEY and CDR2 SMNVEV (reference sequence). The length of the CDR3 is 17 residues. Trimming at V came to 6 bases and at J to 1 base, leaving 11 bases not matched to a gene. CDR3 DNA: TGTGCCAGCAGGCGAATCCGGGACAGGGGCTCGAACACTGAAGCTTTCTTT. Amino acid sequence: CASRRIRDRGSNTEAFF.

The genes are TRBV10-3 and TRBJ2-7; 8 nucleotides agree with TRBD1. CDR1 ENHRY and CDR2 SYGVKD come from the germline V gene. The trim removed 2 bases at V and 2 bases at J, leaving 8 bases unmatched. This CDR3 spans 16 amino acids. In DNA form, the CDR3 reads TGTGCCATCAGTGAGGTAGACAGGGGACCTACCTACGAGCAGTACTTC. This codes for CAISEVDRGPTYEQYF.

V gene TRBV11-2 combines with J gene TRBJ2-3, with 7 bases that match TRBD2. The CDR3 covers 17 residues. Germline V lookup: CDR1 SGHAT, CDR2 FQNNGV. V shed 0 bases and J 4 bases; nucleotides not matched to a gene: 10. The CDR3 loop is CASSLEVRTRVSDTQYF. CDR3 nucleotide sequence: TGTGCCAGCAGCTTAGAAGTCAGGACTAGGGTTTCAGATACGCAGTATTTT.

CDR3 amino acids: CSVESGSYGYTF. The CDR3 bases are TGCAGCGTTGAATCGGGAAGCTATGGCTACACCTTC. V is TRBV29-1 and J is TRBJ1-2; no clear D. V lost 2 bases, J lost 4 bases, and 8 bases lay in between. CDR1 is SQVTM and CDR2 is ANQGSEA in the germline V gene. The CDR3 spans 12 residues.

The rearrangement joins TRBV19 to TRBJ2-7; 7 bases map to TRBD1. Germline trimming cut 6 bases from V and 2 bases from J; bases unmatched to any gene: 7. The germline V gene has CDR1 LNHDA and CDR2 SQIVND (reference sequence). The CDR3 is 14 amino acids. The CDR3 coding sequence is TGTGCCAGTAGCCCCGGGACAGCAACCTACGAGCAGTACTTC. Amino acid sequence: CASSPGTATYEQYF.

The chain joins TRBV9 to TRBJ1-2; D may be TRBD1 (6 bases). V lost 4 bases and J 6 bases, leaving 16 bases between the germline ends. The CDR3 is made up of 14 amino acids. CDR1 is SGDLS, CDR2 YYNGEE, per germline. CDR3: CASSLGQPADGYTF. For the CDR3, the DNA is TGTGCCAGCAGCCTCGGACAGCCGGCTGATGGCTACACCTTC. The full variable domain, with the rest looked up from reference TRBV9 and TRBJ1-2, is DSGVTQTPKHLITATGQRVTLRCSPRSGDLSVYWYQQSLDQGLQFLIQYYNGEERAKGNILERFSAQQFPDLHSELNLSSLELGDSALYFCASSLGQPADGYTFGSGTRLTVV.